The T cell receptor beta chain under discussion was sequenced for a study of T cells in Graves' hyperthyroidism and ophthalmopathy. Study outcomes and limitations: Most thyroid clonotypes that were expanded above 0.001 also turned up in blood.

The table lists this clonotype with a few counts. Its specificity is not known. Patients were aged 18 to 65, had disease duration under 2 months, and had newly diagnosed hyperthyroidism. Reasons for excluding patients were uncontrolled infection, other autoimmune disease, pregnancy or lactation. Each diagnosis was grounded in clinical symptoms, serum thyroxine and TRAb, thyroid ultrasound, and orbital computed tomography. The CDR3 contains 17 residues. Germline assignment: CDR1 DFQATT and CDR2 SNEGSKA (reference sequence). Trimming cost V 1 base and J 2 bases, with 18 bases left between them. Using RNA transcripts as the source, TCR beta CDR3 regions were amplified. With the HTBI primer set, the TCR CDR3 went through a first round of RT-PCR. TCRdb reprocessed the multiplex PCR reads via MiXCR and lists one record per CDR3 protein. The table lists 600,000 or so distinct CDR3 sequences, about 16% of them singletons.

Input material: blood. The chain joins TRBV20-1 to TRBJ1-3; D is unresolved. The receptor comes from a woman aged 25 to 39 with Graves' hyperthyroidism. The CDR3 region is CSARVEMGVIAGNTIYF. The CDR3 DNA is TGCAGTGCTAGAGTTGAGATGGGTGTCATTGCTGGAAACACCATATATTTT.